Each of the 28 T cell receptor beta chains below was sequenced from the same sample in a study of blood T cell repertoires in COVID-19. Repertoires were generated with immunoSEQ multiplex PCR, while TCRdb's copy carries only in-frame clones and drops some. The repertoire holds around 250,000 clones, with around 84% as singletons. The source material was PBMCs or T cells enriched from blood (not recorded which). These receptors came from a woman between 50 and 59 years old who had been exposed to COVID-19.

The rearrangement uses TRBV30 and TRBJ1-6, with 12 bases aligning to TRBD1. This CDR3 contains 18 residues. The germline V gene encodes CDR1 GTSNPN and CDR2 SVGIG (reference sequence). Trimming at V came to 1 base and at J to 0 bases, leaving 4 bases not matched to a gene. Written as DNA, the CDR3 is TGTGCCTGGAGTGGGGGACAGGGGGCTCACTCCTATAATTCACCCCTCCACTTT. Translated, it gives CAWSGGQGAHSYNSPLHF. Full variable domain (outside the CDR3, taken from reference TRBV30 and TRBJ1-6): SQTIHQWPATLVQPVGSPLSLECTVEGTSNPNLYWYRQAAGRGLQLLFYSVGIGQISSEVPQNLSASRPQDRQFILSSKKLLLSDSGFYLCAWSGGQGAHSYNSPLHFGNGTRLTVT.

The CDR3 region has the DNA TGTGCCAGCAGCTTAGTTCGGGTAGCGGGGGGGCTTATTGCAGATACGCAGTATTTT. It codes for CASSLVRVAGGLIADTQYF. The V gene is TRBV7-2, the J gene TRBJ2-3; 11 bases map to TRBD2. V dropped 1 base and J dropped 4; count of bases not matched to a gene: 13. CDR3 length: 19 amino acids. Germline lookup yields CDR1 SGHTA and CDR2 FQGNSA.

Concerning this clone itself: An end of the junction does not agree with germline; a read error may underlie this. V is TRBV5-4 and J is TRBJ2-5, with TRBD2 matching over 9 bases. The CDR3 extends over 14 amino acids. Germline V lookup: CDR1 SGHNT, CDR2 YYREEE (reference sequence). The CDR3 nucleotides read TGTGCCAGCAGCTTGGCGGGACTAGCAGAGGCCCAGTACTTC. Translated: CASSLAGLAEAQYF.

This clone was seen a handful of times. The CDR3 sequence: CASSATSGGYDEQFF. CDR3 sequence (DNA): TGTGCCAGCAGCGCCACTAGCGGGGGATATGATGAGCAGTTCTTC. This chain connects TRBV5-4 to TRBJ2-1; 11 nucleotides agree with TRBD2. Germline loops: CDR1 SGHNT, CDR2 YYREEE (reference sequence). The CDR3 spans 15 residues. V gave up 4 bases and J gave up 8 bases; unmatched junction bases: 8.

The CDR3 is CATRDGTGSRSNYGYTF. The DNA of the CDR3 is TGTGCCACCAGAGATGGGACAGGGTCCCGTTCTAACTATGGCTACACCTTC. This chain joins TRBV27 and TRBJ1-2; 9 bases map to TRBD1. CDR1 MNHEY and CDR2 SMNVEV come from the germline V gene (reference sequence). Trimming removed 10 bases from V and 0 bases from J; junction bases left unmatched: 15. The CDR3 is 17 amino acids.

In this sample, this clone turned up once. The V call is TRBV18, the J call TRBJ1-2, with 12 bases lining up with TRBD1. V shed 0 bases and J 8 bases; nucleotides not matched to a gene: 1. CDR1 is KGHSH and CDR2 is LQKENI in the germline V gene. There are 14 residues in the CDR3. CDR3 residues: CASSPPGQGAGYTF. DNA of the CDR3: TGTGCCAGCTCACCACCGGGACAGGGGGCCGGCTACACCTTC.

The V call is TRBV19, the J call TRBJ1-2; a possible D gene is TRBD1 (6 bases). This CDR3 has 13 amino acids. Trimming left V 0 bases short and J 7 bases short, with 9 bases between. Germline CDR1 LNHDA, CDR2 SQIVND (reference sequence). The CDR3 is CASSIDRGSGYTF. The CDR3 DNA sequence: TGTGCCAGTAGTATAGACAGGGGCAGTGGCTACACCTTC.

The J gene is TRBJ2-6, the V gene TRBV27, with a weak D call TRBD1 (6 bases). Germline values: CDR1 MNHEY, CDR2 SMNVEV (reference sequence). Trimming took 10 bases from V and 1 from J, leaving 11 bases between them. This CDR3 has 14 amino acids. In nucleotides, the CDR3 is TGTGCCACCGCACAGGGATCTGGGGCCAACGTCCTGACTTTC. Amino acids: CATAQGSGANVLTF.

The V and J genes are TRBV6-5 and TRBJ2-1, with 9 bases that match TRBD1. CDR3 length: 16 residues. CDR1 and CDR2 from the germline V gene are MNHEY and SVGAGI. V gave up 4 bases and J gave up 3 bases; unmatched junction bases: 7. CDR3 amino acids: CASSSLLGQGYNEQFF. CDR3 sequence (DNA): TGTGCCAGCAGTTCCCTCCTGGGACAGGGCTACAATGAGCAGTTCTTC.

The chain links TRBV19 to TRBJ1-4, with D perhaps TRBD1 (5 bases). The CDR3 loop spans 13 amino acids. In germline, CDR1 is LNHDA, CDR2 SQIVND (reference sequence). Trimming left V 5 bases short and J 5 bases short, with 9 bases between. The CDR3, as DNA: TGTGCCAGTAGTCGGGGGATGAATGAAAAACTGTTTTTT. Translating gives CASSRGMNEKLFF. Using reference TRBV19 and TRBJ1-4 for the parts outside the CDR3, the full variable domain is DGGITQSPKYLFRKEGQNVTLSCEQNLNHDAMYWYRQDPGQGLRLIYYSQIVNDFQKGDIAEGYSVSREKKESFPLTVTSAQKNPTAFYLCASSRGMNEKLFFGSGTQLSVL.

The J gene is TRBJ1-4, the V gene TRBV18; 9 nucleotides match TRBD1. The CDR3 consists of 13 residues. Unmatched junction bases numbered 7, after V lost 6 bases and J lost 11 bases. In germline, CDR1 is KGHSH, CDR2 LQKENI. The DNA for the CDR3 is TGTGCCAGCTCGACCGGGACAGGGAACAAACTGTTTTTT. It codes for CASSTGTGNKLFF.

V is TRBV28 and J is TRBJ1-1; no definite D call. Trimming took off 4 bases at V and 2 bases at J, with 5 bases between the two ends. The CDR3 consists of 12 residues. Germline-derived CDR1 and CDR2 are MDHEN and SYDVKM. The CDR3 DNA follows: TGTGCCAGCAGTTCAGATAACACTGAAGCTTTCTTT. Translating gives CASSSDNTEAFF.

CDR3 loop: CASSRRVNEAFF. The CDR3 nucleotides read TGTGCCAGCAGTCGCAGGGTCAATGAAGCTTTCTTT. The chain links TRBV11-2 to TRBJ1-1, with D maybe TRBD1 (5 bases). The ends were cut back, 6 bases at V and 7 bases at J, with 12 bases in the middle. Germline-derived CDR1 and CDR2 are SGHAT and FQNNGV. CDR3 length: 12 residues.

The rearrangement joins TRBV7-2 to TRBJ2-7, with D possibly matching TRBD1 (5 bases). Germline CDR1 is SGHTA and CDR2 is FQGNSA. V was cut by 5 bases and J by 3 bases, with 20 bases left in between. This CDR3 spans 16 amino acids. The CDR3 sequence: CASSPDSTASFYEQYF. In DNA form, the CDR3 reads TGTGCCAGCAGCCCGGATTCGACAGCTTCCTTCTACGAGCAGTACTTC. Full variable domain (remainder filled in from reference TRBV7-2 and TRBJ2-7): GAGVSQSPSNKVTEKGKDVELRCDPISGHTALYWYRQSLGQGLEFLIYFQGNSAPDKSGLPSDRFSAERTGGSVSTLTIQRTQQEDSAVYLCASSPDSTASFYEQYFGPGTRLTVT.

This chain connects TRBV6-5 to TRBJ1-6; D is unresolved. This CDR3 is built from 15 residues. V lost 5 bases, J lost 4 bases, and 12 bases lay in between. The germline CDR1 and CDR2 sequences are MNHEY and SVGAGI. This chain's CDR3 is CASSTSWPYNSPLHF. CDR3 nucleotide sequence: TGTGCCAGCAGTACCTCCTGGCCATATAATTCACCCCTCCACTTT.

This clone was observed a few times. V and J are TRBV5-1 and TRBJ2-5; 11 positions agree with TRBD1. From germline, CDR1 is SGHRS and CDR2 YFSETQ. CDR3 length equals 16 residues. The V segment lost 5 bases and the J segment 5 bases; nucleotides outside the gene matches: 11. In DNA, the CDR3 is TGCGCCAGCAGACAAAATCCGGGACAGGGGGTGGAGACCCAGTACTTC. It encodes CASRQNPGQGVETQYF.

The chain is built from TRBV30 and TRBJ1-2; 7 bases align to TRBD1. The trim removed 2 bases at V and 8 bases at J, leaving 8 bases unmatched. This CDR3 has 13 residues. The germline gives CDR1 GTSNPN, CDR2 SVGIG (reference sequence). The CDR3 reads CAWSTTGTDGYTF. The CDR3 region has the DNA TGTGCCTGGAGTACAACCGGGACAGACGGCTACACCTTC. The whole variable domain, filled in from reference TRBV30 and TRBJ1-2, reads SQTIHQWPATLVQPVGSPLSLECTVEGTSNPNLYWYRQAAGRGLQLLFYSVGIGQISSEVPQNLSASRPQDRQFILSSKKLLLSDSGFYLCAWSTTGTDGYTFGSGTRLTVV.

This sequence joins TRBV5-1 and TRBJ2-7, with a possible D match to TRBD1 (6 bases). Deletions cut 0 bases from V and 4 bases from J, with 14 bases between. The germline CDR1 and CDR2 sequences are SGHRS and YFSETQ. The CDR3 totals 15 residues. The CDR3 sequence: CASSLGAGDMYEQYF. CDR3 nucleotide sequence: TGCGCCAGCAGCTTGGGTGCAGGGGACATGTACGAGCAGTACTTC.

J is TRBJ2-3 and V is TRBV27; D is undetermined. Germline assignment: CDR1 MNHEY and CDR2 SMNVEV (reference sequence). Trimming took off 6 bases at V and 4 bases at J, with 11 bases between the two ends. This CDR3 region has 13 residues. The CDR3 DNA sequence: TGTGCCAGCAGCTTCCATACGGCAGATACGCAGTATTTT. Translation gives CASSFHTADTQYF.

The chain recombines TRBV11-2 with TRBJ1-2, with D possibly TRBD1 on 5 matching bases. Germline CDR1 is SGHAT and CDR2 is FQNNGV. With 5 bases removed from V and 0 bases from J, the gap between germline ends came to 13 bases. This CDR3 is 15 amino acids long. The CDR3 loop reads CASSGGDGANYGYTF. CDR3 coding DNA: TGTGCCAGCAGCGGAGGGGACGGAGCTAACTATGGCTACACCTTC.

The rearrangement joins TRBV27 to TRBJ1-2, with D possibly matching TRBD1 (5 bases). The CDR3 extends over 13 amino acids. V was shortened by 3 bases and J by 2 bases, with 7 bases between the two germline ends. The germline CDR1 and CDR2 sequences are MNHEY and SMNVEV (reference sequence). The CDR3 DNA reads TGTGCCAGCAGTTTGGACACCAACTATGGCTACACCTTC. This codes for CASSLDTNYGYTF.

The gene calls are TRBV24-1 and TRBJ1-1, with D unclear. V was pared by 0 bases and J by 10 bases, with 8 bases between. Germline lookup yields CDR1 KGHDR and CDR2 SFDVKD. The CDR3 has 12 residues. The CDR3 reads CATSDLGGGAFF. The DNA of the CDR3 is TGTGCCACCAGTGATTTGGGAGGCGGAGCTTTCTTT.

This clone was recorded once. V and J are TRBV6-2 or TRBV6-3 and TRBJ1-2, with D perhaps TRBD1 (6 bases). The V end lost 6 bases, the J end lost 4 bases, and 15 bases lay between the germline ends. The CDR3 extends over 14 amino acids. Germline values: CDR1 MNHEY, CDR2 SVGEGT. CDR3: CASSQTGPTYGYTF. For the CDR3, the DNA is TGTGCCAGCAGCCAGACAGGCCCTACCTATGGCTACACCTTC.

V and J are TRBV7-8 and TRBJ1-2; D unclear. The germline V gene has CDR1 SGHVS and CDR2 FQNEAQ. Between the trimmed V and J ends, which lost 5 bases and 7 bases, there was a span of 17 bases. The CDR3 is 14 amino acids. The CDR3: CASSPFVTGSGYTF. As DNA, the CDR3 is TGTGCCAGCAGCCCTTTCGTTACGGGGAGTGGCTACACCTTC. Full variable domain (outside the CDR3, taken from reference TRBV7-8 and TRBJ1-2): GAGVSQSPRYKVAKRGQDVALRCDPISGHVSLFWYQQALGQGPEFLTYFQNEAQLDKSGLPSDRFFAERPEGSVSTLKIQRTQQEDSAVYLCASSPFVTGSGYTFGSGTRLTVV.

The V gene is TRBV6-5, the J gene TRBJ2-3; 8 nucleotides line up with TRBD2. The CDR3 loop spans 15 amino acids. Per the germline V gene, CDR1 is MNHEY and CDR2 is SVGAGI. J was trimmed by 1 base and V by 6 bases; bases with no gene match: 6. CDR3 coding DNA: TGTGCCAGCAGCTCCGGGGGGGGCGGCACAGATACGCAGTATTTT. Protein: CASSSGGGGTDTQYF.

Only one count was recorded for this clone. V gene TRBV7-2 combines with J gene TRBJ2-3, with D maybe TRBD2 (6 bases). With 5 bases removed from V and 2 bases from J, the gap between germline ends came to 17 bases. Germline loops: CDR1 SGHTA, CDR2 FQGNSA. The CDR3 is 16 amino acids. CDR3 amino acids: CASSLRGGANTDTQYF. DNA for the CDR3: TGTGCCAGCAGCCTTCGCGGAGGGGCCAACACAGATACGCAGTATTTT.

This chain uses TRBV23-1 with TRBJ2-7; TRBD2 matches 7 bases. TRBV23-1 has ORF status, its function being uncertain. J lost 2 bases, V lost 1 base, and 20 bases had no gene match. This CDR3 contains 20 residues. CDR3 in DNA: TGCGCCAGCAGTCAATTCCGATCTTCAAAAGCTGACGGGACTACCTACGAGCAGTACTTC. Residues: CASSQFRSSKADGTTYEQYF.

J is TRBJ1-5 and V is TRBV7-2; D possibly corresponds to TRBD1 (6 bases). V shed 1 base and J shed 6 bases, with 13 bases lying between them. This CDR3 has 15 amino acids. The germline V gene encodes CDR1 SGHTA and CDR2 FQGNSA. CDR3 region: CASSLGRGLRQPQHF. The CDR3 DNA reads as TGTGCCAGCAGCTTAGGCAGGGGTTTGCGTCAGCCCCAGCATTTT. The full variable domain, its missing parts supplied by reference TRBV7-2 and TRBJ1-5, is GAGVSQSPSNKVTEKGKDVELRCDPISGHTALYWYRQSLGQGLEFLIYFQGNSAPDKSGLPSDRFSAERTGGSVSTLTIQRTQQEDSAVYLCASSLGRGLRQPQHFGDGTRLSIL.